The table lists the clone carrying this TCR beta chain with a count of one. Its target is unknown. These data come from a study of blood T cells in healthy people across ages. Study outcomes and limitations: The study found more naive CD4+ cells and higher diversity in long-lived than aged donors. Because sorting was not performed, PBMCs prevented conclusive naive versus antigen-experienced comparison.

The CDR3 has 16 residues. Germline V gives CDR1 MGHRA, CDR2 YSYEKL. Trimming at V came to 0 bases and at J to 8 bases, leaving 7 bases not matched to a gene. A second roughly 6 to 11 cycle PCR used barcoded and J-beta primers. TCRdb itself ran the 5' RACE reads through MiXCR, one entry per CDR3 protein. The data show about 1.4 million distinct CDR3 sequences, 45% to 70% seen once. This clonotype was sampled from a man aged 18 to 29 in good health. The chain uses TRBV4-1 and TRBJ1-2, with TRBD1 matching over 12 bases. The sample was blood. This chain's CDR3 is CASSQDLGTGGVGYTF. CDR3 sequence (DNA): TGCGCCAGCAGCCAAGATCTAGGGACAGGGGGCGTCGGCTACACCTTC.